What follows are 27 T cell receptor beta chains derived from one specimen sequenced in a study of cytomegalovirus exposure and HLA in healthy donors. PCR primers comprised 60 Vbeta and 13 Jbeta primers. Data came from immunoSEQ multiplex PCR; TCRdb stores just in-frame clones and leaves some out. The sample contains under 150,000 clones, roughly four fifths of which appear only once. Input material: PBMCs. The origin of the receptors is a human donor in good health.

The sample holds a few counts of this clone. This chain joins TRBV6-5 and TRBJ1-2; tentatively, D is TRBD1 (5 bases). Looked up from germline, CDR1 is MNHEY and CDR2 is SVGAGI. The CDR3 is 12 residues long. Trimming took off 7 bases at V and 4 bases at J, with 10 bases between the two ends. The CDR3 sequence: CASTQGTYGYTF. The CDR3 DNA sequence: TGTGCCAGCACTCAGGGCACCTATGGCTACACCTTC.

The rearrangement joins TRBV6-1 to TRBJ2-7, with TRBD1 identical over 9 bases. V was clipped by 3 bases and J by 3 bases; unmatched bases: 3. The CDR3 length is 14 residues. Germline lookup yields CDR1 MNHNS and CDR2 SASEGT. The CDR3 is CASSEGQGNYEQYF. The CDR3 nucleotides read TGTGCCAGCAGTGAGGGACAGGGCAACTACGAGCAGTACTTC.

A note on this clone: At one end, the junction sequence differs from germline, possibly due to a read error. The V and J genes are TRBV27 and TRBJ1-5; D call uncertain. The CDR3 runs to 13 residues. Germline assignment: CDR1 MNHEY and CDR2 SMNVEV (reference sequence). The CDR3 loop reads CASSFGSDQPQHF. CDR3 nucleotides: TGTGCCAGCAGTTTCGGTAGCGATCAGCCCCAGCATTTT.

The CDR3 DNA is TGTGCCAGCAGCGTGACAGGCTACACAGATACGCAGTATTTT. It codes for CASSVTGYTDTQYF. The chain combines TRBV5-5 with TRBJ2-3, with a possible D match to TRBD1 (6 bases). V lost 4 bases and J lost 2, with 11 bases in between. Germline V gives CDR1 SGHKS, CDR2 YYEKEE (reference sequence). This CDR3 is built from 14 residues.

This chain links TRBV4-1 with TRBJ2-1; tentatively, D is TRBD2 (5 bases). V was trimmed by 5 bases and J by 8 bases, leaving 19 bases between them. Looked up from germline, CDR1 is MGHRA and CDR2 is YSYEKL. The CDR3 loop spans 15 amino acids. Here the CDR3 DNA reads TGCGCCAGCAGCTGGACTGGTAATGAGCGTGATGAGCAGTTCTTC. Protein sequence: CASSWTGNERDEQFF.

The chain combines TRBV4-1 with TRBJ2-5, with 7 positions matching TRBD1. Germline values: CDR1 MGHRA, CDR2 YSYEKL. The V segment lost 5 bases and the J segment 2 bases; nucleotides outside the gene matches: 8. The CDR3 loop spans 15 amino acids. The CDR3 loop is CASSYTDRVQETQYF. In DNA, the CDR3 is TGCGCCAGCAGCTATACCGACAGGGTTCAAGAGACCCAGTACTTC.

The chain combines TRBV4-1 with TRBJ2-7, with a possible D match to TRBD2 (5 bases). The germline CDR1 and CDR2 sequences are MGHRA and YSYEKL. The V end was cut by 1 base, the J end by 3 bases, with 10 bases between. This CDR3 contains 14 residues. CDR3 coding DNA: TGCGCCAGCAGCCAAGTACTGAGGGTCTACGAGCAGTACTTC. This gives the protein CASSQVLRVYEQYF.

This rearrangement joins TRBV10-3 to TRBJ1-1; D unclear. V was clipped by 4 bases and J by 2 bases, with 8 bases between them. Germline-derived CDR1 and CDR2 are ENHRY and SYGVKD. The CDR3 spans 13 residues. The CDR3 DNA is TGTGCCATCAGTGTGGGGAGTAACACTGAAGCTTTCTTT. This sequence encodes CAISVGSNTEAFF.

Only a few counts were recorded for this clone. The chain is built from TRBV21-1 and TRBJ1-5. TRBV21-1 is marked as a pseudogene. The CDR3 is made up of 14 amino acids. The CDR3 loop reads CASSKEASNQPQHF. CDR3 sequence (DNA): TGTGCCAGCAGCAAAGAAGCTAGCAATCAGCCCCAGCATTTT.

About this clone itself: At the DNA level, this CDR3 is encoded by other sequences in the same sample as well. The chain employs TRBV7-3 and TRBJ1-2, with 10 bases matching TRBD1. Trimming cost V 5 bases and J 7 bases; bases outside gene matches: 4. The CDR3 is made up of 13 amino acids. The germline V gene has CDR1 SGHTA and CDR2 FQGTGA. This chain's CDR3 is CASSLRTGGGYTF. CDR3 coding DNA: TGTGCCAGCAGCCTTAGGACAGGGGGTGGCTACACCTTC.

V gene TRBV2 combines with J gene TRBJ2-2; D uncertain. Germline loops: CDR1 SNHLY, CDR2 FYNNEI. CDR3 size: 16 residues. Trimming took off 2 bases at V and 0 bases at J, with 10 bases between the two ends. This CDR3 reads CASSELAPSNTGELFF. The CDR3 bases are TGTGCCAGCAGTGAATTGGCACCTTCGAACACCGGGGAGCTGTTTTTT. The complete variable domain, with remaining parts taken from reference TRBV2 and TRBJ2-2, reads EPEVTQTPSHQVTQMGQEVILRCVPISNHLYFYWYRQILGQKVEFLVSFYNNEISEKSEIFDDQFSVERPDGSNFTLKIRSTKLEDSAMYFCASSELAPSNTGELFFGEGSRLTVL.

As regards this clone: The same CDR3 can be traced to other DNA sequences in this sample. The V call is TRBV29-1, the J call TRBJ2-7, with TRBD1 matching 8 bases. The CDR3 extends over 13 amino acids. CDR1 and CDR2 (germline): SQVTM, ANQGSEA. J gave up 6 bases and V 1 base, and 5 bases lay outside the gene matches. The CDR3 spells CSVEVRTGSEQYF. The DNA for the CDR3 is TGCAGCGTTGAAGTTAGGACAGGGAGCGAGCAGTACTTC.

A remark on this clone: Compared with germline, one end of the junction differs, possibly owing to a read error. This chain connects TRBV7-9 to TRBJ2-7; 8 bases agree with TRBD1. The CDR3 spans 12 residues. The germline V gene has CDR1 SEHNR and CDR2 FQNEAQ (reference sequence). CDR3 sequence: CSSSLTGTGHLF. The CDR3 DNA reads TGTTCCAGCAGCTTAACCGGGACAGGCCATCTCTTC.

The genes are TRBV11-3 and TRBJ2-5; D remains unclear. The length of the CDR3 is 15 residues. The V and J ends lost 1 base and 0 bases respectively, with 9 bases between them. From germline, CDR1 is SGHNT and CDR2 YENEEA. The CDR3 is CASSLGLANQETQYF. Here the CDR3 DNA reads TGTGCCAGCAGCTTAGGACTGGCAAACCAAGAGACCCAGTACTTC. Complete variable domain (other parts from reference TRBV11-3 and TRBJ2-5): EAGVVQSPRYKIIEKKQPVAFWCNPISGHNTLYWYLQNLGQGPELLIRYENEEAVDDSQLPKDRFSAERLKGVDSTLKIQPAELGDSAVYLCASSLGLANQETQYFGPGTRLLVL.

Only a few counts were recorded for this clone. The chain employs TRBV19 and TRBJ1-1, with D unresolved. The CDR3 loop spans 11 amino acids. Deletions cut 3 bases from V and 3 bases from J, with 2 bases between. Germline CDR1 reads LNHDA; CDR2 reads SQIVND (reference sequence). The CDR3 protein is CASSIDTEAFF. The DNA of the CDR3 is TGTGCCAGTAGTATCGACACTGAAGCTTTCTTT.

In this sample, this clone turned up a few times. The gene calls are TRBV29-1 and TRBJ2-4; 7 nucleotides match TRBD2. Germline CDR1 reads SQVTM; CDR2 reads ANQGSEA. V lost 4 bases, J lost 9 bases, and 9 bases stayed unmatched. The CDR3 consists of 13 residues. The CDR3 is CSVGALGGSIQYF. CDR3 bases: TGCAGCGTTGGGGCACTCGGGGGGAGCATTCAGTACTTC.

The CDR3 here is CASSGTGSTDTQYF. DNA of the CDR3: TGTGCCAGCAGCGGAACAGGGAGCACAGATACGCAGTATTTT. The chain combines TRBV5-4 with TRBJ2-3, with a possible D match to TRBD1 (6 bases). The CDR3 extends over 14 amino acids. CDR1 is SGHNT, CDR2 YYREEE, per germline (reference sequence). The V and J ends lost 4 bases and 0 bases respectively, with 9 bases between them. The full variable domain, rest sourced from reference TRBV5-4 and TRBJ2-3, is ETGVTQSPTHLIKTRGQQVTLRCSSQSGHNTVSWYQQALGQGPQFIFQYYREEENGRGNFPPRFSGLQFPNYSSELNVNALELDDSALYLCASSGTGSTDTQYFGPGTRLTVL.

The chain employs TRBV28 and TRBJ1-1; tentatively, D is TRBD1 (6 bases). CDR3 length: 13 amino acids. The V end was cut by 8 bases, the J end by 7 bases, with 17 bases between. From germline, CDR1 is MDHEN and CDR2 SYDVKM. The CDR3 spells CASRSPGGLEAFF. The CDR3 region has the DNA TGTGCCAGCCGCTCCCCGGGGGGGCTTGAAGCTTTCTTT. Based on the CDR3 plus reference TRBV28 and TRBJ1-1, the full variable domain is DVKVTQSSRYLVKRTGEKVFLECVQDMDHENMFWYRQDPGLGLRLIYFSYDVKMKEKGDIPEGYSVSREKKERFSLILESASTNQTSMYLCASRSPGGLEAFFGQGTRLTVV.

The rearrangement joins TRBV5-8 to TRBJ1-1; D unclear. The CDR3 is made up of 14 amino acids. Germline CDR1 is SGHTS and CDR2 is YDEGEE. The ends were cut back, 0 bases at V and 4 bases at J, with 10 bases in the middle. CDR3 nucleotide sequence: TGTGCCAGCAGCTTGGAAGGCAGAGGCACTGAAGCTTTCTTT. It yields the protein CASSLEGRGTEAFF.

J is TRBJ1-3 and V is TRBV2; D is unresolved. The CDR3 has 14 residues. Germline loops: CDR1 SNHLY, CDR2 FYNNEI. V gave up 3 bases and J gave up 2 bases, with 8 bases separating them. CDR3 bases: TGTGCCAGCAGTGACTCGAGGGCTGGAAACACCATATATTTT. The encoded protein is CASSDSRAGNTIYF.

The CDR3 nucleotides read TGTGCCAGCAGTGAATTCGTTGGGGCTTACGAGCAGTACTTC. Its protein is CASSEFVGAYEQYF. J is TRBJ2-7 and V is TRBV2, with a possible D match to TRBD1 (5 bases). The CDR3 is 14 residues long. Between the trimmed V and J ends, which lost 2 bases and 4 bases, there was a span of 12 bases. The germline CDR1 and CDR2 sequences are SNHLY and FYNNEI.

The rearrangement joins TRBV7-9 to TRBJ1-1; D is possibly TRBD1 (6 bases). V dropped 5 bases and J dropped 11 bases, with 15 bases sitting between them. This CDR3 is built from 12 residues. Germline V gene sequence: CDR1 SEHNR, CDR2 FQNEAQ (reference sequence). CDR3 in amino acids: CASSQAGGLAFF. The DNA for the CDR3 is TGTGCCAGCAGCCAGGCGGGGGGCTTGGCTTTCTTT.

The rearrangement joins TRBV11-2 to TRBJ2-7; D perhaps matches TRBD1 (6 bases). Per germline, CDR1 SGHAT and CDR2 FQNNGV. The CDR3 extends over 13 amino acids. With 6 bases removed from V and 2 bases from J, the gap between germline ends came to 11 bases. CDR3 sequence (DNA): TGTGCCAGCAGGGGGGCCCTTACCTACGAGCAGTACTTC. Translating it yields CASRGALTYEQYF.

This chain uses TRBV29-1 with TRBJ2-1; possible D gene TRBD2, 6 bases. The CDR3 runs 15 residues. The ends were cut back, 2 bases at V and 4 bases at J, with 15 bases in the middle. Per germline, CDR1 SQVTM and CDR2 ANQGSEA. The CDR3 DNA sequence: TGCAGCGTTGAACCCCTCGGTGGGGGGTACAATGAGCAGTTCTTC. This encodes CSVEPLGGGYNEQFF.

The rearrangement uses TRBV7-2 and TRBJ2-1; TRBD2 matches at 9 bases. The CDR3 is made up of 17 amino acids. CDR1 and CDR2 from the germline V gene are SGHTA and FQGNSA. V shed 1 base and J 12 bases; nucleotides not matched to a gene: 16. CDR3 amino acids: CASSLELSGSFGGGQFF. The CDR3 DNA follows: TGTGCCAGCAGCTTAGAGCTTAGCGGGAGTTTTGGGGGGGGGCAGTTCTTC.

The rearrangement links TRBV9 to TRBJ1-2; 10 bases are a match to TRBD1. This CDR3 contains 15 residues. CDR1 and CDR2 (germline): SGDLS, YYNGEE. Trimming took 0 bases from V and 5 from J; bases not matched to a gene: 4. For the CDR3, the DNA is TGTGCCAGCAGCGTAGCGGGACAGGGGAATTATGGCTACACCTTC. Its protein is CASSVAGQGNYGYTF.

This sequence joins TRBV6-5 and TRBJ1-4; D perhaps matches TRBD1 (6 bases). Per the germline V gene, CDR1 is MNHEY and CDR2 is SVGAGI. This CDR3 has 14 residues. Trimming stripped 8 bases from V and 6 bases from J, with 16 bases between. CDR3 DNA: TGTGCCAGCTCAGGGGAATGGGGTGATGAAAAACTGTTTTTT. Translation gives CASSGEWGDEKLFF.